This TCR beta chain came from a study of CD8+ T cells in alopecia areata. The CDR3 totals 13 residues. V shed 5 bases and J 0 bases; nucleotides not matched to a gene: 1. The germline V gene has CDR1 SQVTM and CDR2 ANQGSEA. This clone was seen more than once but under ten times. As to treatment: oral pan-JAK inhibitor, 5-10 mg twice daily. Peripheral blood, together with lesional scalp punch biopsies, was collected from alopecia areata patients. As the sequencing template, cDNA was produced by extracting RNA and reverse transcribing it. TCRdb's table, derived via immunoSEQ multiplex PCR, lists solely in-frame clones and lacks some. The profile shows about 210,000 clones, 64% of them singletons.

The chain uses TRBV29-1 and TRBJ2-3; 8 positions agree with TRBD1. This TCR was recovered from a human donor with alopecia areata. This specimen was CD4+ T cells sorted from blood, taken at week 4, from a patient treated with tofacitinib. The CDR3 coding sequence is TGCAGCGTTCGACAGGGGAGCACAGATACGCAGTATTTT. Translation: CSVRQGSTDTQYF.